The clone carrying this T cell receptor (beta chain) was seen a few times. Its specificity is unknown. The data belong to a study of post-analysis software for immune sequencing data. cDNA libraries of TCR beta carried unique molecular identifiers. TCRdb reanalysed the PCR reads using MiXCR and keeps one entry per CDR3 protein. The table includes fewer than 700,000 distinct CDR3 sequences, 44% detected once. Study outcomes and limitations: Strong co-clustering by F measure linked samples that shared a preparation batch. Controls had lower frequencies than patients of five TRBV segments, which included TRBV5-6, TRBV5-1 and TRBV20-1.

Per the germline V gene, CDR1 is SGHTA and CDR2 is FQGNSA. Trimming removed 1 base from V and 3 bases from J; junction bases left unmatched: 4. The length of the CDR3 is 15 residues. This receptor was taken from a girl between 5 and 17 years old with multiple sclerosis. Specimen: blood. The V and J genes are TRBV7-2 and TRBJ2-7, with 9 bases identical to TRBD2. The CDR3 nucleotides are TGTGCCAGCAGCTTAGGACTAGCGGAGGACTACGAGCAGTACTTC. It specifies CASSLGLAEDYEQYF.